This T cell receptor beta chain was captured in a study of T-cell reconstitution after alpha-beta-depleted transplantation in children. The authors prepared the TCRbeta library with unique molecular identifiers. TCRdb re-analysed the PCR reads in MiXCR, keeping a single row per CDR3 protein. The sample yields around 6,500 distinct CDR3 sequences, around 15% seen once. In germline, CDR1 is SEHNR, CDR2 FQNEAQ (reference sequence). After removal of 1 base from V and 4 bases from J, the junction contained 7 bases not matched to a gene. This CDR3 has 16 amino acids. This clonotype is medium-sized. The antigen is undetermined. General study points: T-cell counts and diversity at one year following transplant were attributed mainly to newly produced T cells. Reportedly, only several hundred clones from non-depleted graft cells drove alpha-beta T-cell counts at about two months. After transplant, high TCRbeta diversity at day 60 in some patients arose from surviving recipient T cells and thymic progenitors.

The sample in question was PBMCs, obtained before TCRalphabeta/CD19-depleted stem cell transplant. J is TRBJ2-7 and V is TRBV7-9, with 10 nucleotides matching TRBD2. This sequence originates from a boy aged 5-17 years with acute lymphoblastic leukemia, due to receive a stem cell transplant. The CDR3 spells CASSLESSGRPYEQYF. CDR3 bases: TGTGCCAGCAGCTTAGAATCTAGCGGGAGACCTTACGAGCAGTACTTC.